The TCR beta chain described here comes from a study of OX40 agonist ivuxolimab in advanced cancers. Overall study: Three patients showed partial responses: one hepatocellular carcinoma and two cutaneous melanoma cases.

TCRdb's table, derived via immunoSEQ multiplex PCR, lists solely in-frame clones and lacks some. The profile shows about 67,000 clones, around 83% of them singletons. The clonotype comes from an adult with an advanced solid tumor such as melanoma, head and neck, liver or kidney cancer. Specimen: CD4+ or CD8+ T cells sorted from blood, collected in a trial of the OX40 agonist ivuxolimab.

CDR3 amino acids: CASRSGTLNYGYTF. The CDR3 bases are TGTGCCAGCAGGTCCGGGACACTTAACTATGGCTACACCTTC. This rearrangement joins TRBV28 to TRBJ1-2; a possible D gene is TRBD1 (6 bases). The CDR3 loop spans 14 amino acids. Germline loops: CDR1 MDHEN, CDR2 SYDVKM. The ends were cut back, 6 bases at V and 1 base at J, with 12 bases in the middle.